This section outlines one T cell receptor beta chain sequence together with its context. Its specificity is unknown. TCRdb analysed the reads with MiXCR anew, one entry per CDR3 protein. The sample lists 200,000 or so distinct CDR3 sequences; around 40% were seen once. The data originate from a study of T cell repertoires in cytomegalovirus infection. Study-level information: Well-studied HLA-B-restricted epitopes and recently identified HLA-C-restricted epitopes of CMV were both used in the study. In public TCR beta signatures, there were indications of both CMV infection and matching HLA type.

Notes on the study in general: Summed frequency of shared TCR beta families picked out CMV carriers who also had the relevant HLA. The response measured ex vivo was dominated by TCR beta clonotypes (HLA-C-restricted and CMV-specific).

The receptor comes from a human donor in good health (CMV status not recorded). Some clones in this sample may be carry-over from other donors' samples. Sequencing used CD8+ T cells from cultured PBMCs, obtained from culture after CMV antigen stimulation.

CDR3 coding DNA: TGTGCCAGCTCACCAGGGGTAGCGGGAGCTAATGAGCAGTTCTTC. Translating it yields CASSPGVAGANEQFF. The chain is built from TRBV18 and TRBJ2-1; 9 nucleotides match TRBD2. Germline CDR1 is KGHSH and CDR2 is LQKENI. The CDR3 extends over 15 amino acids. The ends lost 2 bases at V and 7 bases at J; junction bases unmatched: 6.